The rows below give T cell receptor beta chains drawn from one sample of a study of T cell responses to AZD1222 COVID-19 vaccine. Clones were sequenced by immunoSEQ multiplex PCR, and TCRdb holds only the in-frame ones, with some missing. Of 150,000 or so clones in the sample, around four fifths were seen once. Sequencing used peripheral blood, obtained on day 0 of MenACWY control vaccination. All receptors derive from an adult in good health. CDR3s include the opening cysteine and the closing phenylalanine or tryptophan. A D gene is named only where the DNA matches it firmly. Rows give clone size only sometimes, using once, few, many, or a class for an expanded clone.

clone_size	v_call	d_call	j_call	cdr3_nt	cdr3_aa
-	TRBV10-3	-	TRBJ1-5	TGTGCCATCAGTGAATACTCAGTGGGTCAGCCCCAGCATTTT	CAISEYSVGQPQHF
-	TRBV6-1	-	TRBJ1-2	TGTGCCGGGAAAAAGGGGGAGGGCGGCTACACCTTC	CAGKKGEGGYTF
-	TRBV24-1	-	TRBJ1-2	TGTCCATCACCGATAGTGATCCCCCGGGGGTGCGGCTACACCTTC	CPSPIVIPRGCGYTF
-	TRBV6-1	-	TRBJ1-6	TGTGCCAGCACGGCGGATAATTCACCCCTCCACTTT	CASTADNSPLHF
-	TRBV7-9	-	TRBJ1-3	TGTGCCAGCAGCCCACCAGGGGTTGGAAACACCATATATTTT	CASSPPGVGNTIYF
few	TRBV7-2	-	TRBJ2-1	TGTGCCAGCAGCTTAGCTTGGGCCCACGGGGTCAAATACAATGAGCAGTTCTTC	CASSLAWAHGVKYNEQFF
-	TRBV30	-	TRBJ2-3	TGTGCCTGGAGTCCCCATACAGGGATTTCCACAGATACGCAGTATTTT	CAWSPHTGISTDTQYF
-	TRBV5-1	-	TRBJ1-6	TGCGCCAGCAGCTTGGGCCCCCAAGGGCAGACTAATTCACCCCTCCACTTT	CASSLGPQGQTNSPLHF
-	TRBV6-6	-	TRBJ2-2	TGTGCCAGCAGTCCGGTAGCGCGAGGGGAGCTGTTTTTT	CASSPVARGELFF
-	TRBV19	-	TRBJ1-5	TGTGCCAGTAGTTCCAACTTCGAGGGTCAGCCCCAGCATTTT	CASSSNFEGQPQHF
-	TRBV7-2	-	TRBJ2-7	TGTGCCAGCAGCTTAGCGCATGGGGGCTACGAGCAGTACTTC	CASSLAHGGYEQYF
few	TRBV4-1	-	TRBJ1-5	TGCGCCAGCAGCCAAGGGGGGACCGTGAGCAATCAGCCCCAGCATTTT	CASSQGGTVSNQPQHF
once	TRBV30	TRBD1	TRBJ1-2	TGTGCCTGGACCAACCAGGGGGCAGGTGGCTACACCTTC	CAWTNQGAGGYTF
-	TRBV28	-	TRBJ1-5	TGTGCCAGCAGTAACAGAGGCCATAGCAATCAGCCCCAGCATTTT	CASSNRGHSNQPQHF
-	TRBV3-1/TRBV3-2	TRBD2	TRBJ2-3	TGTGCCAGCAGCCCTCGACTAGCGGGGGGCCCCACAGATACGCAGTATTTT	CASSPRLAGGPTDTQYF
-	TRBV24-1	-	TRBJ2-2	TGTGCCACCAGTGATGCCTCGAGGGAGGTCGCGGACACCGGGGAGCTGTTTTTT	CATSDASREVADTGELFF
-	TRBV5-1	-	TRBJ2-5	TGCGCCAGCAGCGGGACCCGGGAGTTCGGAGACCAAGAGACCCAGTACTTC	CASSGTREFGDQETQYF
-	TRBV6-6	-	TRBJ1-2	TGTGCCAGCATTGCTGCATGGGAGGGAAACTATGGCTACACCTTC	CASIAAWEGNYGYTF
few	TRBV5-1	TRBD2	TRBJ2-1	TGCGCCAGCAGCTTTTGGGGACTAGCGGGGTACAATGAGCAGTTCTTC	CASSFWGLAGYNEQFF
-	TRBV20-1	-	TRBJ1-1	TGCAGTGCTAGTGGAAAAGCTTTCTTT	CSASGKAFF
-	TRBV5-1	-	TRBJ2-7	TGCGCCAGCAGCCCAGAAGGGCGCTACGAGCAGTACTTC	CASSPEGRYEQYF
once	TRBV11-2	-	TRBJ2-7	TGTGCCAGCAGCTTAGCAGGGGCCTACGAGCAGTACTTC	CASSLAGAYEQYF
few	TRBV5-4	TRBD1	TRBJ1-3	TGTGCCAGCAGCACTCCGGGACAGGGCTCTGGAAACACCATATATTTT	CASSTPGQGSGNTIYF
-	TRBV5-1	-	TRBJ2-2	TGCGCCAGCAGCTTGGACAGCGTAAACACCGGGGAGCTGTTTTTT	CASSLDSVNTGELFF
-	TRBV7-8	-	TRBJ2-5	TGTGCCAGCAGCCGAACACAGGGAGACCAAGAGACCCAGTACTTC	CASSRTQGDQETQYF
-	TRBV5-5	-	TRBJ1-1	TGTGCCAGCAGCTTCAGAGCACCCCCGAACACTGAAGCTTTCTTT	CASSFRAPPNTEAFF
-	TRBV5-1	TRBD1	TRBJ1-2	TGCGCCAGCAGCTTTGGCGGGGACAGGGGGCGAGCTAACTATGGCTACACCTTC	CASSFGGDRGRANYGYTF
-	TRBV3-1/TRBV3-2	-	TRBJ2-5	TGTGCCAGCAGCTCAAACCGGGGGTCAATGACCCAGTACTTC	CASSSNRGSMTQYF
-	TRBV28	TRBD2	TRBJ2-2	TGTGCCAGCAGTCCACTAGCGGGGGCAGGCGGGGAGCTGTTTTTT	CASSPLAGAGGELFF
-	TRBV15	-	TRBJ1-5	TGTGCCACCAGCATTCTCCAGCGTAGCCAGCCCCAGCATTTT	CATSILQRSQPQHF
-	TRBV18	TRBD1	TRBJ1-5	TGTGCCAGCTCACCAGAGCATAGGACAGGGAGGGATCAGCCCCAGCATTTT	CASSPEHRTGRDQPQHF
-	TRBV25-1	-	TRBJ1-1	TGTGCCAGCAGTGAATCCATAAAGAACACTGAAGCTTTCTTT	CASSESIKNTEAFF
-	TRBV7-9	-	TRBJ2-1	TGTGCCAGCTTGCCTCAAGACCGAGCCTACAATGAGCAGTTCTTC	CASLPQDRAYNEQFF
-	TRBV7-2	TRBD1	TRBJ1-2	TGTGCCAGCAGCCCGGACAGGGGCAGATATGGCTACACCTTC	CASSPDRGRYGYTF
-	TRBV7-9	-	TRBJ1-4	TGTGCCAGCAGCTTGGGAATGGGTAATGAAAAACTGTTTTTT	CASSLGMGNEKLFF
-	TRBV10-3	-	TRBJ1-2	TGTGCCACCGAGCGACAGACCTATGGCTACACCTTC	CATERQTYGYTF
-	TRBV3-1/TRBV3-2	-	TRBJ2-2	TGTGCCAGCAGCCCCCGACTAGAGTTCGCGAACACCGGGGAGCTGTTTTTT	CASSPRLEFANTGELFF
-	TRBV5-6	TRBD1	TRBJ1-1	TGTGCCAGCAGCTTGGTGGGACAGGGTATCTACACTGAAGCTTTCTTT	CASSLVGQGIYTEAFF
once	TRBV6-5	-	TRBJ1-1	TGTGCCAGCACTCAGGACGGAATGAACACTGAAGCTTTCTTT	CASTQDGMNTEAFF
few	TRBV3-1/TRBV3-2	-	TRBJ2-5	TGTGCCAGCCCGGAGACCCAGTACTTC	CASPETQYF
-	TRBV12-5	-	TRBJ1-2	TGTGCTAGTGGTAGCTCGGGAAACTATGGCTACACCTTC	CASGSSGNYGYTF
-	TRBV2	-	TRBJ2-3	TGTGCCAGCAGTGAATATAGGGCAGATACGCAGTATTTT	CASSEYRADTQYF
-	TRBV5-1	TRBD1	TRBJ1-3	TGCGCCAGCAGGCAAACAGGGGCAGGGAACACCATATATTTT	CASRQTGAGNTIYF
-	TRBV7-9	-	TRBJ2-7	TGTGCCAGCAGTTCCCCTTCCCCCTACGAGCAGTACTTC	CASSSPSPYEQYF
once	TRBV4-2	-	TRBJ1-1	TGTGCCAGCAGCCAAGAGAAGGGGCTTCTCACTGAAGCTTTCTTT	CASSQEKGLLTEAFF
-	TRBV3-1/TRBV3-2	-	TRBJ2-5	TGTGCCAGCAGCCCCATCCGACTTGCTTCGGTGGGGGAGACCCAGTACTTC	CASSPIRLASVGETQYF
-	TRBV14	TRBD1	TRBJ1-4	TGTGCCAGCAGCCAACGGGACAGGGTTAGTGAAAAACTGTTTTTT	CASSQRDRVSEKLFF
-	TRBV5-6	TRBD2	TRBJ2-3	TGTGCCAGCAGCTCTCGGACTAGCGGGGGGCTCACAGATACGCAGTATTTT	CASSSRTSGGLTDTQYF
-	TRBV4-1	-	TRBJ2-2	TGCGCCAGCAGCACGATACAGGAGGCTAGGGGCGGGGAGCTGTTTTTT	CASSTIQEARGGELFF
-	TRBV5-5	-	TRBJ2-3	TGTGCCAGCAGCTTGGGGGGTAGCGATACGCAGTATTTT	CASSLGGSDTQYF
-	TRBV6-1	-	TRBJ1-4	TGTGCCAGCACCCAAGGGCAGGGAGGGGAAAAACTGTTTTTT	CASTQGQGGEKLFF